This T cell receptor (beta chain) was captured by sequencing in a study of blood T cell repertoires in COVID-19. Study-level information: Samples representing acute and convalescent COVID-19 were sourced from the United States, Italy and Spain. PBMCs, B-cell-depleted T cells, or T cells were the source of the cDNA or gDNA that made up the material.

TCRdb's table, derived via immunoSEQ multiplex PCR, lists solely in-frame clones and lacks some. The data hold 100,000 to 150,000 clones, with 75% to 90% observed a single time. Unmatched junction bases numbered 4, after V lost 0 bases and J lost 6 bases. The germline V gene has CDR1 SGHNT and CDR2 YYREEE (reference sequence). CDR3 length: 16 amino acids. One Seattle source followed patients from active infection through their disease course. The sequence was obtained from a woman at least 80 years old with COVID-19, enrolled during active disease. The chain carries TRBV5-4 and TRBJ2-3; TRBD2 agrees at 13 bases. Sequencing was done on a sample of peripheral blood. The CDR3 loop is CASSLAGLAGSDTQYF. The CDR3, as DNA: TGTGCCAGCAGCTTGGCGGGACTAGCGGGATCCGATACGCAGTATTTT.